This T cell receptor beta chain appears in the sequencing data of a study of Ad26.COV2.S vaccination and SARS-CoV-2 variants. Study-wide results and caveats: In TCR breadth and depth analyses, total T cell responses may have been underestimated.

Treatment described: about 20 received Ad26.COV2.S at low or high dose, single or two shots; about 5 received placebo; per-sample allocation not given. Day 63 after the first vaccine or placebo injection was the time point for sampling. CDR1 and CDR2 (germline): SGHTA, FQGNSA. The CDR3 extends over 13 amino acids. The V and J ends lost 6 bases and 4 bases, in that order; junction bases with no gene match: 5. About this clone: Its antigen remains unknown.

Using immunoSEQ multiplex PCR, the repertoire was profiled, and TCRdb retains in-frame clones only, with some absent. The sample yields fewer than 900,000 clones, 80% to 90% seen once. J is TRBJ2-5 and V is TRBV7-2; TRBD2 matches 7 bases. This receptor was obtained from a person between 18 and 65 years old who received the Ad26.COV2.S COVID-19 vaccine or a placebo. This specimen consisted of peripheral blood, obtained in a trial of Ad26.COV2.S vaccine versus placebo. CDR3: CASRLPGGETQYF. CDR3 nucleotides: TGTGCCAGCAGGTTGCCGGGAGGAGAGACCCAGTACTTC.